The 16 T cell receptor beta chains below come from one sample, sequenced in a study of Ad26.COV2.S vaccination and SARS-CoV-2 variants. Assay: immunoSEQ multiplex PCR; the TCRdb copy retains only in-frame clones and omits some. The sample has about 280,000 clones; around 87% are singletons. The treatment denotes: roughly 20 received Ad26.COV2.S at low or high dose, single or two shots; 5 received placebo; per-sample allocation not given. Repertoires come from day 63 after the first vaccine or placebo injection. The material sequenced was peripheral blood, taken in a trial of Ad26.COV2.S vaccine versus placebo. The receptors derive from a person between 18 and 65 years old who received the Ad26.COV2.S COVID-19 vaccine or a placebo.

The chain has TRBV11-2 and TRBJ1-1; no reliable D call. V was shortened by 0 bases and J by 3 bases, with 8 bases between the two germline ends. The CDR3 loop spans 14 amino acids. Germline CDR1 is SGHAT and CDR2 is FQNNGV. CDR3 nucleotides: TGTGCCAGCAGCTTAGATCGCCTGGACACTGAAGCTTTCTTT. Its protein is CASSLDRLDTEAFF.

The chain uses TRBV5-4 and TRBJ1-3, with 7 bases that match TRBD1. This CDR3 contains 16 residues. Germline V gives CDR1 SGHNT, CDR2 YYREEE (reference sequence). Unmatched junction bases numbered 7, after V lost 4 bases and J lost 0 bases. The CDR3 is CASSLGQPRSGNTIYF. CDR3 nucleotide sequence: TGTGCCAGCAGCCTGGGACAGCCTCGCTCTGGAAACACCATATATTTT. The variable domain in full, with the rest retrieved from reference TRBV5-4 and TRBJ1-3, is ETGVTQSPTHLIKTRGQQVTLRCSSQSGHNTVSWYQQALGQGPQFIFQYYREEENGRGNFPPRFSGLQFPNYSSELNVNALELDDSALYLCASSLGQPRSGNTIYFGEGSWLTVV.

The chain joins TRBV7-2 to TRBJ1-5; D not resolved. The V end was cut by 4 bases, the J end by 0 bases, with 4 bases between. The germline CDR1 and CDR2 sequences are SGHTA and FQGNSA. The CDR3 contains 13 residues. CDR3 DNA sequence: TGTGCCAGCAGCTGGGATAGCAATCAGCCCCAGCATTTT. Its protein is CASSWDSNQPQHF.

This chain joins TRBV7-2 and TRBJ2-2; D unresolved. This CDR3 contains 14 residues. The germline V gene encodes CDR1 SGHTA and CDR2 FQGNSA. V was clipped by 6 bases and J by 1 base, with 9 bases between them. CDR3 sequence: CASRPTGNTGELFF. CDR3 DNA: TGTGCCAGCAGACCGACGGGGAACACCGGGGAGCTGTTTTTT. Combining the CDR3 with reference TRBV7-2 and TRBJ2-2 gives the whole variable domain GAGVSQSPSNKVTEKGKDVELRCDPISGHTALYWYRQSLGQGLEFLIYFQGNSAPDKSGLPSDRFSAERTGGSVSTLTIQRTQQEDSAVYLCASRPTGNTGELFFGEGSRLTVL.

The chain has TRBV5-6 and TRBJ1-2; the D is unclear. The CDR3 has 15 amino acids. Germline loops: CDR1 SGHDT, CDR2 YYEEEE. Trimming left V 1 base short and J 3 bases short, with 13 bases between. The CDR3 sequence: CASSLSVASHYGYTF. The CDR3 nucleotides read TGTGCCAGCAGCTTGTCAGTGGCCAGTCACTATGGCTACACCTTC.

The chain combines TRBV10-3 with TRBJ1-1; the D gene is possibly TRBD1 (5 bases). The V and J ends lost 5 bases and 0 bases respectively, with 19 bases between them. The CDR3 has 17 amino acids. From germline, CDR1 is ENHRY and CDR2 SYGVKD. DNA of the CDR3: TGTGCCATCAGTCCTGGTTCCGCCGGGGCGATGAACACTGAAGCTTTCTTT. It specifies CAISPGSAGAMNTEAFF.

A few counts support this clone. The chain carries TRBV5-6 and TRBJ1-4; no reliable D call. V was shortened by 0 bases and J by 10 bases, with 13 bases between the two germline ends. The CDR3 extends over 14 amino acids. Per germline, CDR1 SGHDT and CDR2 YYEEEE. The CDR3 DNA reads as TGTGCCAGCAGCTTGGGGACGGTCGGTGGAAAACTGTTTTTT. Protein: CASSLGTVGGKLFF.

This chain joins TRBV18 and TRBJ2-5, with 7 bases matching TRBD2. The CDR3 runs to 14 residues. The J segment lost 5 bases and the V segment lost 1 base, leaving 4 bases of the junction unmatched. The germline V gene encodes CDR1 KGHSH and CDR2 LQKENI. In DNA, the CDR3 is TGTGCCAGCTCACCACTAAGGGAGGGGGAGACCCAGTACTTC. Residues: CASSPLREGETQYF. The entire variable domain, with the rest obtained from reference TRBV18 and TRBJ2-5, is as follows: NAGVMQNPRHLVRRRGQEARLRCSPMKGHSHVYWYRQLPEEGLKFMVYLQKENIIDESGMPKERFSAEFPKEGPSILRIQQVVRGDSAAYFCASSPLREGETQYFGPGTRLLVL.

This chain connects TRBV6-5 to TRBJ1-5; D is unresolved. The V and J ends lost 0 bases and 0 bases respectively, with 6 bases between them. The CDR3 sequence is 15 residues long. Germline V gene sequence: CDR1 MNHEY, CDR2 SVGAGI. The CDR3 DNA follows: TGTGCCAGCAGTTACTCGCAGTATAGCAATCAGCCCCAGCATTTT. Its protein product is CASSYSQYSNQPQHF.

The chain carries TRBV29-1 and TRBJ1-4; D is perhaps TRBD1 (5 bases). With 6 bases removed from V and 8 bases from J, the gap between germline ends came to 13 bases. In germline, CDR1 is SQVTM, CDR2 ANQGSEA. The CDR3 has 12 residues. This chain's CDR3 is CSVGWGGEKLFF. CDR3 sequence (DNA): TGCAGCGTGGGTTGGGGGGGAGAAAAACTGTTTTTT. The whole variable domain, remainder taken from reference TRBV29-1 and TRBJ1-4, is SAVISQKPSRDICQRGTSLTIQCQVDSQVTMMFWYRQQPGQSLTLIATANQGSEATYESGFVIDKFPISRPNLTFSTLTVSNMSPEDSSIYLCSVGWGGEKLFFGSGTQLSVL.

The V and J genes are TRBV5-1 and TRBJ1-1; maybe TRBD1 (5 bases). The CDR3 covers 11 residues. V lost 8 bases to trimming and J lost 7 bases, with 12 bases between them. Germline lookup yields CDR1 SGHRS and CDR2 YFSETQ. CDR3 amino acids: CASKGEIEAFF. The CDR3 coding sequence is TGCGCCAGTAAAGGGGAAATTGAAGCTTTCTTT.

The chain joins TRBV19 to TRBJ1-1; a possible D gene is TRBD1 (6 bases). The CDR3 extends over 15 amino acids. Trimming removed 7 bases at V and 6 bases at J, with 21 bases between. Germline loops: CDR1 LNHDA, CDR2 SQIVND (reference sequence). The CDR3 coding sequence is TGTGCCAGTACCCTGCGGTCCGGGGGCGTAGCTGAAGCTTTCTTT. This gives the protein CASTLRSGGVAEAFF.

This clone came up once. The rearrangement links TRBV19 to TRBJ1-5; TRBD1 aligns across 10 bases. V lost 6 bases to trimming and J lost 3 bases; unmatched junction nucleotides: 5. The CDR3 contains 15 residues. Germline CDR1 is LNHDA and CDR2 is SQIVND (reference sequence). The CDR3 reads CASSDRGHVNQPQHF. CDR3 DNA sequence: TGTGCCAGTAGCGACAGGGGGCACGTCAATCAGCCCCAGCATTTT.

This chain links TRBV5-1 with TRBJ2-1; D is unclear. Germline CDR1 reads SGHRS; CDR2 reads YFSETQ. V lost 0 bases and J 0 bases, leaving 7 bases between the germline ends. The CDR3 extends over 15 amino acids. CDR3 region: CASSLDLGSYNEQFF. For the CDR3, the DNA is TGCGCCAGCAGCTTGGATTTAGGCTCCTACAATGAGCAGTTCTTC.

The rearrangement uses TRBV4-3 and TRBJ2-1, with 8 bases identical to TRBD1. Germline values: CDR1 LGHNA, CDR2 YSLEER. J lost 2 bases, V lost 4 bases, and 4 bases had no gene match. CDR3 size: 15 residues. CDR3 sequence (DNA): TGCGCCAGCAGCCGCTTGACAGGGGCCTACAATGAGCAGTTCTTC. This sequence encodes CASSRLTGAYNEQFF.

The CDR3 coding sequence is TGTGCCAGCAGCTTGACTAGCGGGTTCCTCTCCTACAATGAGCAGTTCTTC. It encodes CASSLTSGFLSYNEQFF. J is TRBJ2-1 and V is TRBV28; 10 bases map to TRBD2. Germline CDR1 and CDR2: MDHEN and SYDVKM. The CDR3 is 17 residues long. The J segment lost 0 bases and the V segment lost 6 bases, leaving 8 bases of the junction unmatched.